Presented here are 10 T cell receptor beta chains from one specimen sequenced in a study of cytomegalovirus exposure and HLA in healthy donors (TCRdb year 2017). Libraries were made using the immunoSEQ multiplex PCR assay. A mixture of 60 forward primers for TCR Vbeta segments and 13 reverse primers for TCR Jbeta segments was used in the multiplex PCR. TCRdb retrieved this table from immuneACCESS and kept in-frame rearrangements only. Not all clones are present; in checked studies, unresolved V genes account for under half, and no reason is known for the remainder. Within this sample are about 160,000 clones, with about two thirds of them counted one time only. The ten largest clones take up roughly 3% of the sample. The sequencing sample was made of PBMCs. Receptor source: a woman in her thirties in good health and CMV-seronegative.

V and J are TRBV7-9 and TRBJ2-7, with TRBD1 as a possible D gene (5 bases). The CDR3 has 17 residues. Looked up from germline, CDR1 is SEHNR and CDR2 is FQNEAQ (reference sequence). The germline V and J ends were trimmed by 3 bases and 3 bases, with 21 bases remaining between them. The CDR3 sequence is CASSLDIWGNGHYEQYF. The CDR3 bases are TGTGCCAGCAGCTTGGATATTTGGGGCAATGGTCACTACGAGCAGTACTTC.

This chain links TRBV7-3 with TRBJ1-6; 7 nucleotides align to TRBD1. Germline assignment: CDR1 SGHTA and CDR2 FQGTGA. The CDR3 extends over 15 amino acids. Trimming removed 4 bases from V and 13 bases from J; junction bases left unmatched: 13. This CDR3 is CASSSMTQGIEPLHF. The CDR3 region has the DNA TGTGCCAGCAGCTCCATGACACAGGGGATTGAGCCCCTCCACTTT.

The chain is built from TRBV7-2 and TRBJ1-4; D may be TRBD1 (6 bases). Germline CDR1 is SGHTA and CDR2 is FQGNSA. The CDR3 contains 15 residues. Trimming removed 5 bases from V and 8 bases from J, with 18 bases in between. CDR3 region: CASSIRGGAGEKLFF. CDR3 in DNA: TGTGCCAGCAGCATTAGGGGGGGGGCAGGGGAAAAACTGTTTTTT.

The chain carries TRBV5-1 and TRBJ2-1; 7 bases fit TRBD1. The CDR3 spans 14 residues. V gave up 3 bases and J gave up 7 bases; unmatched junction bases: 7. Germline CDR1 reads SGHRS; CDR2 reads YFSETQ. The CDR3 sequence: CASSWETGPNEQFF. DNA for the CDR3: TGCGCCAGCAGCTGGGAGACAGGGCCTAATGAGCAGTTCTTC.

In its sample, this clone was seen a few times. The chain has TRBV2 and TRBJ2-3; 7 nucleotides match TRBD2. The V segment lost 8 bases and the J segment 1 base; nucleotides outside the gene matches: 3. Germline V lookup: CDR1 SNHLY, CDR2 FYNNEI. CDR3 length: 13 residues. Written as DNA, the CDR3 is TGTGCCAGCGAGCGGGGTGGCACAGATACGCAGTATTTT. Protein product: CASERGGTDTQYF.

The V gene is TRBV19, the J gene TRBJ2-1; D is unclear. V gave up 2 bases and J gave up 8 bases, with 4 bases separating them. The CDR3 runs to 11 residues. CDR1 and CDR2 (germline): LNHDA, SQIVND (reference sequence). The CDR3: CASSIYHEQFF. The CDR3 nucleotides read TGTGCCAGTAGTATATATCATGAGCAGTTCTTC.

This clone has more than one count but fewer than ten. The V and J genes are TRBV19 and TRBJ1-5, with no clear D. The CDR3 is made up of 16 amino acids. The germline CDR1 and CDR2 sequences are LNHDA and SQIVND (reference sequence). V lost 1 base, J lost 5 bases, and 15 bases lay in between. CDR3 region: CASSIVAGTQDQPQHF. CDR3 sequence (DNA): TGTGCCAGTAGTATAGTTGCGGGCACTCAGGATCAGCCCCAGCATTTT. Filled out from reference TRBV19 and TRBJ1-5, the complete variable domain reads DGGITQSPKYLFRKEGQNVTLSCEQNLNHDAMYWYRQDPGQGLRLIYYSQIVNDFQKGDIAEGYSVSREKKESFPLTVTSAQKNPTAFYLCASSIVAGTQDQPQHFGDGTRLSIL.

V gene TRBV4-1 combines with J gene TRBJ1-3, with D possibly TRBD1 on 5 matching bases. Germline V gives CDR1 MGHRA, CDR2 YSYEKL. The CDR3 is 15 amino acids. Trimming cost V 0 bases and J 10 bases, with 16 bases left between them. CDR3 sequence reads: CASSQDLTVARTIYF. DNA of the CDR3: TGCGCCAGCAGCCAAGATCTGACAGTGGCTCGAACCATATATTTT.

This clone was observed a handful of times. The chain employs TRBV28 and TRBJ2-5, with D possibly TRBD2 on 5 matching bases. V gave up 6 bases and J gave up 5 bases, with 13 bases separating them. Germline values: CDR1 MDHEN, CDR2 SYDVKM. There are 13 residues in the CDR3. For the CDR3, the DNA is TGTGCCAGCAGCCAAACTAGTTGGGAGACCCAGTACTTC. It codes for CASSQTSWETQYF.

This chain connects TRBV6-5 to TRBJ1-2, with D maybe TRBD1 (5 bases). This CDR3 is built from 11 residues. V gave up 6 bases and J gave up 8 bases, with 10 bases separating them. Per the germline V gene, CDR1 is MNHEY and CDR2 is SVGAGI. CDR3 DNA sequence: TGTGCCAGCAGCGCAGGGTTCGGCTACACCTTC. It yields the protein CASSAGFGYTF.